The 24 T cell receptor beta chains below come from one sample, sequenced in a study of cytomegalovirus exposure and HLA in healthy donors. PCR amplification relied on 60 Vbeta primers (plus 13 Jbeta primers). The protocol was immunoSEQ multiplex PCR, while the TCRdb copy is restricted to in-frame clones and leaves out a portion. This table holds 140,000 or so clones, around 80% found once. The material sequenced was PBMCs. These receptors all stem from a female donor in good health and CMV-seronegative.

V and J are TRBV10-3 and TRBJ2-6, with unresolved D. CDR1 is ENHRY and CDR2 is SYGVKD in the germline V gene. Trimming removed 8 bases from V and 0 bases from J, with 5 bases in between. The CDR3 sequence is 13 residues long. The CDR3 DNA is TGTGCCATCTCCTTCTCTGGGGCCAACGTCCTGACTTTC. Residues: CAISFSGANVLTF.

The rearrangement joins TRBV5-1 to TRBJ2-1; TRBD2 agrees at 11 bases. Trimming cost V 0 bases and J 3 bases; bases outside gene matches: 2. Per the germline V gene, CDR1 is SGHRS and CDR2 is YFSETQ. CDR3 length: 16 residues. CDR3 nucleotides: TGCGCCAGCAGCTTGGGGGGACTAGCGGACTACAATGAGCAGTTCTTC. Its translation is CASSLGGLADYNEQFF.

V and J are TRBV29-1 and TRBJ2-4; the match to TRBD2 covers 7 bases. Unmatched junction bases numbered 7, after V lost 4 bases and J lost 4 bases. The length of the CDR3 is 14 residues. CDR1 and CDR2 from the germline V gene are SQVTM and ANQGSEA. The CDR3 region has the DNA TGCAGCGTTGGGGCGGGAGTATCAAAAAACATTCAGTACTTC. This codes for CSVGAGVSKNIQYF. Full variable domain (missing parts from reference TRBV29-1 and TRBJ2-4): SAVISQKPSRDICQRGTSLTIQCQVDSQVTMMFWYRQQPGQSLTLIATANQGSEATYESGFVIDKFPISRPNLTFSTLTVSNMSPEDSSIYLCSVGAGVSKNIQYFGAGTRLSVL.

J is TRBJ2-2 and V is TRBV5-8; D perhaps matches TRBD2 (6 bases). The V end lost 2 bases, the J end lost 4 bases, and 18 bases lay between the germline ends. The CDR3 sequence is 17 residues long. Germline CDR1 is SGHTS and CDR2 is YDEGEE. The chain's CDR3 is CASSFNPSGDGTGELFF. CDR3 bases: TGTGCCAGCAGCTTTAACCCATCGGGAGATGGCACCGGGGAGCTGTTTTTT.

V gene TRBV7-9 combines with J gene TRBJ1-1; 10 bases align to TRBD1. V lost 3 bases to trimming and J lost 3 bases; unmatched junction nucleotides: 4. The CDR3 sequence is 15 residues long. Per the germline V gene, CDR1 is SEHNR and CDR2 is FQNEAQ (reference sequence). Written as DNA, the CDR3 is TGTGCCAGCAGCTTTTCGGACAGGGGGGACACTGAAGCTTTCTTT. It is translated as CASSFSDRGDTEAFF. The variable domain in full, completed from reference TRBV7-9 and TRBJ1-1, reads DTGVSQNPRHKITKRGQNVTFRCDPISEHNRLYWYRQTLGQGPEFLTYFQNEAQLEKSRLLSDRFSAERPKGSFSTLEIQRTEQGDSAMYLCASSFSDRGDTEAFFGQGTRLTVV.

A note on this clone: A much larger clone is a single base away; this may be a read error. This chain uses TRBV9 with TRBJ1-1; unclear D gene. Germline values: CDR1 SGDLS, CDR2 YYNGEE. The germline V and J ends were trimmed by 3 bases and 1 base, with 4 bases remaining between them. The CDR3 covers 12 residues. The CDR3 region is CASSEQNTEAFF. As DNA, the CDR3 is TGTGCCAGCAGCGAACAGAACACTGAAGCTTTCTTT.

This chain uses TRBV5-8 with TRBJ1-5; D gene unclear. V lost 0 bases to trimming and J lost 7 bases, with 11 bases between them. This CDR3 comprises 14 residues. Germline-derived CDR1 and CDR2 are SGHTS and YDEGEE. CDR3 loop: CASSLGSGPQPQHF. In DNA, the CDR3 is TGTGCCAGCAGCTTGGGCAGCGGTCCCCAGCCCCAGCATTTT.

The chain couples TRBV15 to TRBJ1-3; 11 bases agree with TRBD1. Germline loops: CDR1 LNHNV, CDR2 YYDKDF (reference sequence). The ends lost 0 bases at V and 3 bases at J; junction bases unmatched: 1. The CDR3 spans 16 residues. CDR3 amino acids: CATSRDGTGGGNTIYF. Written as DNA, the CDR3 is TGTGCCACCAGCAGAGACGGGACAGGGGGTGGAAACACCATATATTTT.

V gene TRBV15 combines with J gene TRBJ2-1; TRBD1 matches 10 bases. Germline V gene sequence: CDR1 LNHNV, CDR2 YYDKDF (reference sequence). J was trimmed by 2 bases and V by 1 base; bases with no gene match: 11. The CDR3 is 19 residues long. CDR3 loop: CATSRGFPGTGDPYNEQFF. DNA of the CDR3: TGTGCCACCAGCAGAGGTTTCCCCGGGACAGGGGACCCCTACAATGAGCAGTTCTTC.

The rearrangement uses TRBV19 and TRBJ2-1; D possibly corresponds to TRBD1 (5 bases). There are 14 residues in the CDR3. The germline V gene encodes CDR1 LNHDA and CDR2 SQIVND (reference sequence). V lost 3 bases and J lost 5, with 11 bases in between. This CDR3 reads CASSIRQSNNEQFF. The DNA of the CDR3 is TGTGCCAGTAGTATTCGACAGAGCAACAATGAGCAGTTCTTC.

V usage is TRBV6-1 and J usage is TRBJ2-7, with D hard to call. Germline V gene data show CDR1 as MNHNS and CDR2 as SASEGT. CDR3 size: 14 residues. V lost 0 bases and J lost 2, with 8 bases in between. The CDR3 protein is CASSEAGSTYEQYF. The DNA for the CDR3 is TGTGCCAGCAGTGAAGCTGGCAGTACCTACGAGCAGTACTTC.

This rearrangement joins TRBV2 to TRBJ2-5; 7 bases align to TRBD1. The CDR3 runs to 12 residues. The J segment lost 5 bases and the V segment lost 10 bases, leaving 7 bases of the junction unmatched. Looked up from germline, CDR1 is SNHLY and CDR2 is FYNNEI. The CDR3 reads CATSTGYETQYF. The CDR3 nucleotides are TGTGCCACGTCGACAGGGTATGAGACCCAGTACTTC.

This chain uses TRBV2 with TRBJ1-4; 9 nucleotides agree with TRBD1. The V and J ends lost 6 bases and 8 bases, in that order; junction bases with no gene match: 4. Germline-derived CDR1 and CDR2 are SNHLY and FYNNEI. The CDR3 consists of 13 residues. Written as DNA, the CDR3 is TGTGCCAGCAGGAGGACAGGGGAGGAAAAACTGTTTTTT. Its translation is CASRRTGEEKLFF.

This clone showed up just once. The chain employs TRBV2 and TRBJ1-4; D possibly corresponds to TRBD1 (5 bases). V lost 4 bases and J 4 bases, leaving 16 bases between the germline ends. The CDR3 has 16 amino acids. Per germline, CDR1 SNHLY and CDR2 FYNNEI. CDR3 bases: TGTGCCAGCAGTGGCCGGGACTCCCAGATTAATGAAAAACTGTTTTTT. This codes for CASSGRDSQINEKLFF.

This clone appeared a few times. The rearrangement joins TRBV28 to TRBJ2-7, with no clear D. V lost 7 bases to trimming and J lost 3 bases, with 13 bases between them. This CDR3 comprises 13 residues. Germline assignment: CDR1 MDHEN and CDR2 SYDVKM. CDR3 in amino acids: CASTRGGFYEQYF. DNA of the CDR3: TGTGCCAGCACCCGAGGCGGATTCTACGAGCAGTACTTC.

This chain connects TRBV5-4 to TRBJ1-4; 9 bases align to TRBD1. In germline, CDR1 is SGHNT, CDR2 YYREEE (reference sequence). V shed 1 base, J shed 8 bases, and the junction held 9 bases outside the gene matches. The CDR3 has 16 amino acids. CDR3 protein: CASSLRAQGAGEKLFF. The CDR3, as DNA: TGTGCCAGCAGCTTGCGCGCACAGGGGGCTGGGGAAAAACTGTTTTTT. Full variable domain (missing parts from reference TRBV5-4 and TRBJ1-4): ETGVTQSPTHLIKTRGQQVTLRCSSQSGHNTVSWYQQALGQGPQFIFQYYREEENGRGNFPPRFSGLQFPNYSSELNVNALELDDSALYLCASSLRAQGAGEKLFFGSGTQLSVL.

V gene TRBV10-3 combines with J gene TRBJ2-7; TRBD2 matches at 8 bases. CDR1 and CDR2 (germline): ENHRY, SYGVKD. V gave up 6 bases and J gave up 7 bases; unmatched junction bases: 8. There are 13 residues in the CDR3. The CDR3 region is CAIRPAGVGEQYF. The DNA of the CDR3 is TGTGCCATCAGGCCAGCGGGAGTGGGGGAGCAGTACTTC.

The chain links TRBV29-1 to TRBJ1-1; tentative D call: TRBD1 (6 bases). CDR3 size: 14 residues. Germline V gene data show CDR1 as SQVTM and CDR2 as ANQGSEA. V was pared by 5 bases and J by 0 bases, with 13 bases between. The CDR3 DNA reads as TGCAGCGTTACCAACAGGGCCATGAACACTGAAGCTTTCTTT. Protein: CSVTNRAMNTEAFF.

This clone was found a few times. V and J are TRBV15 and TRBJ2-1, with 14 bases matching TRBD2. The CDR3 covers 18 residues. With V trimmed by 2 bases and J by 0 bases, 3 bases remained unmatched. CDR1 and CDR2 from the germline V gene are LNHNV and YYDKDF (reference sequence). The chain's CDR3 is CATSRPGTSGSSYNEQFF. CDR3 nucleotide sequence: TGTGCCACCAGCAGACCAGGGACTAGCGGGAGCTCCTACAATGAGCAGTTCTTC.

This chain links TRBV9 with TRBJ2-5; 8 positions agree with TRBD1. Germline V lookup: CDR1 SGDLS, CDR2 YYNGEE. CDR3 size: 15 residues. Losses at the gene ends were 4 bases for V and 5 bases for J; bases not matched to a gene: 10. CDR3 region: CASSLGTGGIETQYF. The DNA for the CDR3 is TGTGCCAGCAGCCTGGGGACAGGAGGGATCGAGACCCAGTACTTC.

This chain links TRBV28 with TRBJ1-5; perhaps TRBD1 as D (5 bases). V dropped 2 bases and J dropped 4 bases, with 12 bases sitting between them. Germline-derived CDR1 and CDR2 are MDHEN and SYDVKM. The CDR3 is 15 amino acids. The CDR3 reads CASSLAGRINQPQHF. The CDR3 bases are TGTGCCAGCAGTTTAGCGGGACGAATTAATCAGCCCCAGCATTTT.

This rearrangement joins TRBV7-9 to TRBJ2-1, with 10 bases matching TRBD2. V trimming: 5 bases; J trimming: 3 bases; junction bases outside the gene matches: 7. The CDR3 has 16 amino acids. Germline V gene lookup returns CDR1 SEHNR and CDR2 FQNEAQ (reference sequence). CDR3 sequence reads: CASSRTTSGNYNEQFF. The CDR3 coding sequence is TGTGCCAGCAGCCGTACAACTAGCGGGAACTACAATGAGCAGTTCTTC. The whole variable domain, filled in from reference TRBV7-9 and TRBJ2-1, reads DTGVSQNPRHKITKRGQNVTFRCDPISEHNRLYWYRQTLGQGPEFLTYFQNEAQLEKSRLLSDRFSAERPKGSFSTLEIQRTEQGDSAMYLCASSRTTSGNYNEQFFGPGTRLTVL.

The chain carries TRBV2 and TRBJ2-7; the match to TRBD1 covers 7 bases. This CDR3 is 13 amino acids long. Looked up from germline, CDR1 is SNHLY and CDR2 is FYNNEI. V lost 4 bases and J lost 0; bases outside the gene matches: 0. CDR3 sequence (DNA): TGTGCCAGCAGTGGGACAGGCTCCTACGAGCAGTACTTC. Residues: CASSGTGSYEQYF.

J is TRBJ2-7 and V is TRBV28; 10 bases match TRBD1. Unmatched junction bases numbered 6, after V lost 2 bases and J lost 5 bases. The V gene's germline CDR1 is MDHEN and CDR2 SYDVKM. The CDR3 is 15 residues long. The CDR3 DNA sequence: TGTGCCAGCAGTTTAACGGGGACAGGGGTACACGAGCAGTACTTC. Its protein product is CASSLTGTGVHEQYF.